This T cell receptor beta chain was sequenced in a study of cytomegalovirus exposure and HLA in healthy donors. The study, taken as a whole, reports: When analyzed later, the rates of TCR association showed variation by HLA locus, with DRB1 the most and HLA-C the fewest. Clonal expansion was found to be greater in HLA-associated TCR beta chains than in equally common others in a later analysis. As was reported, the HLA-A and HLA-B alleles of most subjects were accurately predicted from TCR beta sequences. TCR beta V- and J-gene trimming was later associated with a missense DCLRE1C variant.

Points on this clone: What it recognizes is unknown.

The study ran its PCR with 60 Vbeta and 13 Jbeta primers. Sequencing used immunoSEQ multiplex PCR; TCRdb keeps in-frame clones, though not all of them. Of approximately 130,000 clones in the sample, about 80% were seen once. The CDR3 consists of 16 residues. V lost 4 bases to trimming and J lost 2 bases; unmatched junction nucleotides: 9. CDR1 is SGHAT and CDR2 is FQNNGV in the germline V gene. The chain employs TRBV11-2 and TRBJ2-3; 7 nucleotides agree with TRBD2. Sequencing was done on a sample of PBMCs. The sequence was collected from a man in his fifties in good health and CMV-seronegative. CDR3 sequence (DNA): TGTGCCAGCAGCTGGGGGAGGGGATCCTCCACAGATACGCAGTATTTT. This codes for CASSWGRGSSTDTQYF.